The source of this T cell receptor beta chain is a study of T-cell memory formation after mild COVID-19 (dated by TCRdb to 2020 to 2023). About the study as a whole: TCR sequence clusters from the two donors were largely donor specific. In a couple of donors, T-cell clones that expanded and contracted after mild COVID-19 were tracked by sequencing TCRalpha and TCRbeta repertoires over time. Two young, previously healthy adult volunteers, one female and one male, were included in the cohort. The study at large found these results: Only two mild cases were covered by the study, and larger cohorts that include severe cases with pre-infection samples were considered necessary. Some responding clones were detected in pre-infection memory, which suggested that pre-existing cross-reactive memory T cells had joined the SARS-CoV-2 response. SARS-CoV-2 specificity of the second-wave clones peaking on day 37 was not confirmed. Contracting CD4+ clones turned up mainly in the CM and EM memory subsets, whereas EMRA was where CD8+ clones were enriched. Clones contracting from day 15 to 85 had balanced CD4/CD8 phenotypes, while a second wave expanding from day 15 to 37 was biased towards CD4+.

Turning to this clonotype: This clone's antigen is unknown. No clone much larger than this one lies a single base away; base qualities are absent.

The reads were generated on an Illumina NovaSeq 6000. Using 5'RACE with constant-segment primers, TCRalpha and TCRbeta cDNA libraries were constructed, with sample barcodes and unique molecular identifiers added in the process. Trizol reagent was used to extract RNA from every sample. The libraries were amplified in two PCR steps, and the second step added a second sample barcode and Illumina TruSeq adapters. The libraries were sequenced on an Illumina NovaSeq using 2 x 150 bp paired-end reads. In the source study's methods: The reads were demultiplexed and collapsed into UMI-guided consensus sequences using migec v1.2.7. Using mixcr v2.1.11, the UMI consensuses were aligned to TRA and TRB V and J templates and assembled into clonotypes. A clonotype was counted as expanded or contracted only if both edgeR and NoisET called the change significant, with noise models trained on biological replicates. For edgeR calls, the thresholds were a false discovery rate-adjusted p below 0.01 and a log2 fold-change of 1. PCA with hierarchical clustering of max-normalized trajectories of the 1000 most abundant clonotypes was used as exploratory dynamics analysis. Each responding clone was given a CD4 or CD8 phenotype based on the CD4+ and CD8+ repertoires, which had been sequenced separately. Through fastp at Q25 and MiXCR, TCRdb rebuilt clones from the public reads, retaining in-frame beta chains. CDR3 protein sequences are deduplicated, and each keeps its most common genes and DNA. TCRdb's processing, not the authors' own work, is the source of the V and J calls. This sample holds some 180,000 distinct CDR3 sequences; approximately 13% were observed only once. Of the sample, approximately 3.3% is held by the ten largest clones.

Ficoll-Paque density gradient centrifugation was used to isolate PBMCs. Per the germline V gene, KGHSH is the CDR1 and LQKENI is the CDR2. At the junction V is shortened by 3 bases and J by 5 bases, with 14 bases in between. The cysteine opens and the phenylalanine closes a CDR3 of 15 amino acids. The DNA shown is the 45-base CDR3, in frame from base 1. The chain links TRBV18 with TRBJ1-5, with TRBD1 as a weak D call on 5 bases. The TCR was taken from a man aged 18 to 29 who had mild COVID-19 (a few samples of this study predate the infection). The sample titles of this study are shuffled in the database, so cell type and time point are left out; the donor was told from shared clones. The sequencing sample was made of PBMCs or a T cell subset sorted from them (not recorded which). Here is the DNA: TGTGCCAGCTCACCGGGACGGAACCCCGATCAGCCCCAGCATTTT. This codes for CASSPGRNPDQPQHF.